Below, 21 T cell receptor beta chains from the same sample are listed, as sequenced in a study of shared clonotypes between healthy human individuals. TCRdb keeps only in-frame clones here, not all; method: immunoSEQ multiplex PCR. The repertoire holds more than 450,000 clones, with 79% as singletons. The sequencing sample was made of PBMCs. The receptors shown here come from a woman in her 40s in good health. Some clones in this sample may be carry-over from other donors' samples.

As concerns this clone: This sample includes further DNA sequences coding for the same CDR3. This chain uses TRBV6-1 with TRBJ1-1, with unresolved D. This CDR3 is 13 amino acids long. V lost 6 bases to trimming and J lost 3 bases, with 11 bases between them. Germline lookup yields CDR1 MNHNS and CDR2 SASEGT. CDR3 loop: CASSGRGDTEAFF. DNA for the CDR3: TGTGCCAGCAGCGGACGCGGGGACACTGAAGCTTTCTTT.

The rearrangement joins TRBV28 to TRBJ2-1, with a possible D match to TRBD2 (6 bases). CDR3 size: 16 residues. Trimming took off 7 bases at V and 0 bases at J, with 16 bases between the two ends. The germline CDR1 and CDR2 sequences are MDHEN and SYDVKM. CDR3 sequence (DNA): TGTGCCAGCATGGAGGGAGGCCCGAGCTCCTACAATGAGCAGTTCTTC. Its translation is CASMEGGPSSYNEQFF.

The chain combines TRBV7-9 with TRBJ2-5; TRBD1 matches at 10 bases. Germline V gene sequence: CDR1 SEHNR, CDR2 FQNEAQ (reference sequence). The length of the CDR3 is 17 residues. The trim removed 5 bases at V and 0 bases at J, leaving 9 bases unmatched. CDR3 residues: CASSPGDRGLYQETQYF. The DNA for the CDR3 is TGTGCCAGCAGCCCAGGGGACAGGGGCCTGTACCAAGAGACCCAGTACTTC.

In this sample, this clone turned up a few times. The CDR3 sequence is CASSGQFESSYNEQFF. In nucleotides, the CDR3 is TGTGCCAGTAGTGGACAGTTCGAAAGCTCCTACAATGAGCAGTTCTTC. J is TRBJ2-1 and V is TRBV19; D perhaps matches TRBD1 (6 bases). CDR1 is LNHDA, CDR2 SQIVND, per germline (reference sequence). This CDR3 is built from 16 residues. Trimming pared 5 bases from V and 0 bases from J, leaving 14 bases between.

V usage is TRBV7-8 and J usage is TRBJ1-2; possible D gene TRBD1, 5 bases. Trimming left V 2 bases short and J 3 bases short, with 10 bases between. The length of the CDR3 is 14 residues. Germline assignment: CDR1 SGHVS and CDR2 FQNEAQ. CDR3 DNA sequence: TGTGCCAGCAGCTTAAGGCAGGGAGACTATGGCTACACCTTC. Translating it yields CASSLRQGDYGYTF.

V and J are TRBV21-1 and TRBJ2-5. TRBV21-1 constitutes a pseudogene. This CDR3 is 16 amino acids long. The CDR3 loop reads CASSKVVTRDGETQYF. In DNA form, the CDR3 reads TGTGCCAGCAGCAAAGTGGTAACAAGGGATGGGGAGACCCAGTACTTC.

The chain carries TRBV7-3 and TRBJ2-1; no clear D. CDR3 length equals 15 residues. Looked up from germline, CDR1 is SGHTA and CDR2 is FQGTGA. V lost 1 base and J lost 3, with 10 bases in between. This chain's CDR3 is CASSLINLHYNEQFF. CDR3 coding DNA: TGTGCCAGCAGCTTAATTAACTTACACTACAATGAGCAGTTCTTC.

This sequence joins TRBV30 and TRBJ2-2; D may be TRBD1 (5 bases). Trimming left V 8 bases short and J 7 bases short, with 17 bases between. The germline V gene encodes CDR1 GTSNPN and CDR2 SVGIG (reference sequence). CDR3 length equals 13 residues. CDR3 amino acids: CARATVDNGELFF. In nucleotides, the CDR3 is TGTGCCCGGGCGACAGTAGATAACGGGGAGCTGTTTTTT. The full variable domain, completed using reference TRBV30 and TRBJ2-2, is SQTIHQWPATLVQPVGSPLSLECTVEGTSNPNLYWYRQAAGRGLQLLFYSVGIGQISSEVPQNLSASRPQDRQFILSSKKLLLSDSGFYLCARATVDNGELFFGEGSRLTVL.

This sequence joins TRBV6-1 and TRBJ2-7; 11 nucleotides align to TRBD1. With 6 bases clipped from V and 4 bases from J, the junction kept 5 bases outside the gene matches. CDR1 and CDR2 (germline): MNHNS, SASEGT. The CDR3 sequence is 14 residues long. The CDR3 spells CASSRTGGAYEQYF. The CDR3 DNA follows: TGTGCCAGCAGCCGGACAGGGGGCGCGTACGAGCAGTACTTC.

This sequence joins TRBV10-3 and TRBJ2-7; TRBD2 is a possible D gene (6 bases). Germline assignment: CDR1 ENHRY and CDR2 SYGVKD. CDR3 length: 14 amino acids. Trimming took 0 bases from V and 6 from J, leaving 12 bases between them. In DNA, the CDR3 is TGTGCCATCAGTGAGTCCGCACGGGAGACCGAGCAGTACTTC. This sequence encodes CAISESARETEQYF.

The chain recombines TRBV4-3 with TRBJ2-7; 9 positions match TRBD1. Germline CDR1 is LGHNA and CDR2 is YSLEER. V gave up 4 bases and J gave up 4 bases; unmatched junction bases: 8. The CDR3 is 15 residues long. CDR3 nucleotide sequence: TGCGCCAGCAGCCCACGTCCCGGGACAGGGTACGAGCAGTACTTC. Translating it yields CASSPRPGTGYEQYF.

J is TRBJ2-5 and V is TRBV29-1; D possibly uses TRBD1 or TRBD2 (5 bases each). Germline CDR1 and CDR2: SQVTM and ANQGSEA. Trimming stripped 7 bases from V and 4 bases from J, with 19 bases between. This CDR3 is built from 14 residues. CDR3 nucleotide sequence: TGCAGCGCCCCGTCGGCAGGGACGGGAGAGACCCAGTACTTC. Residues: CSAPSAGTGETQYF. The full variable domain, rest sourced from reference TRBV29-1 and TRBJ2-5, is SAVISQKPSRDICQRGTSLTIQCQVDSQVTMMFWYRQQPGQSLTLIATANQGSEATYESGFVIDKFPISRPNLTFSTLTVSNMSPEDSSIYLCSAPSAGTGETQYFGPGTRLLVL.

The chain has TRBV2 and TRBJ2-1; 11 positions agree with TRBD2. Germline CDR1 SNHLY, CDR2 FYNNEI. This CDR3 contains 17 residues. Trimming took 6 bases from V and 3 from J; bases not matched to a gene: 10. The DNA for the CDR3 is TGTGCCAGCAGGGTATATGGGACTAGCGGATTCTACAATGAGCAGTTCTTC. Protein sequence: CASRVYGTSGFYNEQFF.

This chain links TRBV5-1 with TRBJ2-3, with D perhaps TRBD2 (5 bases). CDR3 length: 15 amino acids. Trimming shortened V by 0 bases and J by 2 bases, and 10 bases separated the two germline ends. Germline assignment: CDR1 SGHRS and CDR2 YFSETQ. The CDR3 sequence is CASSLGEKTTDTQYF. As DNA, the CDR3 is TGCGCCAGCAGCTTGGGGGAGAAAACCACAGATACGCAGTATTTT.

The genes are TRBV30 and TRBJ2-3; possible D gene TRBD1, 5 bases. The germline V gene has CDR1 GTSNPN and CDR2 SVGIG (reference sequence). Deletions cut 6 bases from V and 2 bases from J, with 21 bases between. The CDR3 loop spans 16 amino acids. As DNA, the CDR3 is TGTGCCTGTCAGCCCGGTCGGGCAGGGAACACAGATACGCAGTATTTT. Encoded protein: CACQPGRAGNTDTQYF.

With respect to this clone: The sample contains more than one DNA sequence encoding this CDR3. This chain connects TRBV18 to TRBJ1-4; no firm D call. V gave up 3 bases and J gave up 8 bases, with 13 bases separating them. Looked up from germline, CDR1 is KGHSH and CDR2 is LQKENI. The CDR3 is 14 amino acids. The CDR3 is CASSPRAVGEKLFF. CDR3 bases: TGTGCCAGCTCACCGAGGGCAGTTGGAGAAAAACTGTTTTTT.

This chain uses TRBV7-8 with TRBJ2-6; D is uncertain. V lost 6 bases and J 4 bases, leaving 7 bases between the germline ends. This CDR3 spans 13 amino acids. Germline CDR1 SGHVS, CDR2 FQNEAQ. The CDR3 nucleotides read TGTGCCAGCAGTAGTACCGGGGCCAACGTCCTGACTTTC. Residues: CASSSTGANVLTF.

This clone was counted only a few times. The chain links TRBV27 to TRBJ2-1; D uncertain. Trimming cost V 8 bases and J 2 bases, with 10 bases left between them. Germline CDR1 and CDR2: MNHEY and SMNVEV (reference sequence). The CDR3 totals 13 residues. The CDR3 sequence: CASSTPTYNEQFF. The CDR3, as DNA: TGTGCCAGCTCCACACCTACCTACAATGAGCAGTTCTTC.

This chain links TRBV19 with TRBJ1-5, with no clear D. The CDR3 totals 13 residues. V gave up 2 bases and J gave up 4 bases, with 6 bases separating them. Germline CDR1 reads LNHDA; CDR2 reads SQIVND (reference sequence). CDR3 bases: TGTGCCAGTAGTATAACCTCAAATCAGCCCCAGCATTTT. Protein sequence: CASSITSNQPQHF.

The chain couples TRBV5-6 to TRBJ1-2; TRBD1 matches 7 bases. The CDR3 loop spans 14 amino acids. The germline V gene has CDR1 SGHDT and CDR2 YYEEEE. J gave up 7 bases and V 3 bases, and 9 bases lay outside the gene matches. The CDR3 reads CASSSPDRSGGYTF. The CDR3 region has the DNA TGTGCCAGCAGCTCCCCGGACAGGTCGGGTGGCTACACCTTC.

The chain carries TRBV7-8 and TRBJ1-1; D not resolved. The germline V and J ends were trimmed by 1 base and 1 base, with 10 bases remaining between them. The CDR3 is 15 amino acids. Germline values: CDR1 SGHVS, CDR2 FQNEAQ. The DNA for the CDR3 is TGTGCCAGCAGCTTAGTGGGAGCACCGAACACTGAAGCTTTCTTT. Its translation is CASSLVGAPNTEAFF.